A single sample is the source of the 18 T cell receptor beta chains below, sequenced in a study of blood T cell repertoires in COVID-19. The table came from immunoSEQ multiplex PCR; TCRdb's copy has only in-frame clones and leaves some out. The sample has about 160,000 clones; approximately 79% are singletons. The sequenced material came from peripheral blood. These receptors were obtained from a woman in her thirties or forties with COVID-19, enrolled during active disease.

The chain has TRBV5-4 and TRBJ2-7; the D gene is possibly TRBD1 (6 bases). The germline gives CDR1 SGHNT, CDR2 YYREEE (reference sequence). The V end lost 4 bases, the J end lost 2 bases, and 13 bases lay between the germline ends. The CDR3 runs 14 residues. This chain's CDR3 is CASSLSGTPYEQYF. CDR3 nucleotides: TGTGCCAGCAGCCTCTCCGGGACACCCTACGAGCAGTACTTC.

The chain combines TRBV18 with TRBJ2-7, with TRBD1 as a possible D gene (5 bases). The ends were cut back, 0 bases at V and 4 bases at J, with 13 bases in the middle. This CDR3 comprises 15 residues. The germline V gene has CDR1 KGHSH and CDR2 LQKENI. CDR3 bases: TGTGCCAGCTCACCACCAGGGGCATACGGATACGAGCAGTACTTC. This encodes CASSPPGAYGYEQYF.

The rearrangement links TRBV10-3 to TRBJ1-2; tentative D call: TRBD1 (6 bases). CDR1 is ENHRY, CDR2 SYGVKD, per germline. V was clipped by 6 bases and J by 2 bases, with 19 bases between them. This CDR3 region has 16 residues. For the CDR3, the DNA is TGTGCCATCAGCCCTCACGAGGGGGGGGGAAACTATGGCTACACCTTC. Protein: CAISPHEGGGNYGYTF.

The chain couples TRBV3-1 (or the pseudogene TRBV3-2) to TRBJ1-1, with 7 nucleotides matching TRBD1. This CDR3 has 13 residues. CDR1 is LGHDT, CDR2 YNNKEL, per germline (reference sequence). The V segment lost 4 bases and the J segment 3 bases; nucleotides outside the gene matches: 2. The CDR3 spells CASSRTGDTEAFF. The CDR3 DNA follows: TGTGCCAGCAGCCGAACAGGGGACACTGAAGCTTTCTTT.

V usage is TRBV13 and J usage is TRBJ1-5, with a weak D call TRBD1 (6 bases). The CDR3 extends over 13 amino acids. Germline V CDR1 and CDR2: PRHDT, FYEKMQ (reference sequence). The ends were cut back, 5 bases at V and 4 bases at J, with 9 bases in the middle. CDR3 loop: CASSDGQNQPQHF. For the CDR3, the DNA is TGTGCCAGCAGCGACGGACAGAATCAGCCCCAGCATTTT. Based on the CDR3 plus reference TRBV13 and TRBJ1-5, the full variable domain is AAGVIQSPRHLIKEKRETATLKCYPIPRHDTVYWYQQGPGQDPQFLISFYEKMQSDKGSIPDRFSAQQFSDYHSELNMSSLELGDSALYFCASSDGQNQPQHFGDGTRLSIL.

CDR3 DNA: TGTGCCAGCAGGCGGACAGAAGACTATGGCTACACCTTC. Translation gives CASRRTEDYGYTF. This chain connects TRBV7-9 to TRBJ1-2; a possible D gene is TRBD1 (6 bases). Per the germline V gene, CDR1 is SEHNR and CDR2 is FQNEAQ (reference sequence). The CDR3 is 13 residues long. V lost 6 bases and J 3 bases, leaving 11 bases between the germline ends.

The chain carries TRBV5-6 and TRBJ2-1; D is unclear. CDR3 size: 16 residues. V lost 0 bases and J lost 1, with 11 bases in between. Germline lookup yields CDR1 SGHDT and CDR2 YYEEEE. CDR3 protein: CASSLGAFGSYNEQFF. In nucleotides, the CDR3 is TGTGCCAGCAGCTTGGGCGCTTTCGGGTCCTACAATGAGCAGTTCTTC.

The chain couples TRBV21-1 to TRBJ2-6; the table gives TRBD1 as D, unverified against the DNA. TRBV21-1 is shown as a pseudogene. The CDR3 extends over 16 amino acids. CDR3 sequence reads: CASGGQGASGANVLTF. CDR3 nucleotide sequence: TGTGCCAGTGGGGGACAGGGGGCGTCTGGGGCCAACGTCCTGACTTTC.

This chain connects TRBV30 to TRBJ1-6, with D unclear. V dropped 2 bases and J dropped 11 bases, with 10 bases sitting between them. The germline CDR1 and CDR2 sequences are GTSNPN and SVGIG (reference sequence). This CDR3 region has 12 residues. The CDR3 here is CAWSSGVPPLHF. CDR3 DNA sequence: TGTGCCTGGAGTTCAGGCGTCCCACCCCTCCACTTT.

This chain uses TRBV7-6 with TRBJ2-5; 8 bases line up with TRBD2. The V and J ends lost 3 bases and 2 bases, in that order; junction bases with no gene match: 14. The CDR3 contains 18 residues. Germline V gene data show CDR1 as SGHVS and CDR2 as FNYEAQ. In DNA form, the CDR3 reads TGTGCCAGCAGCTTCGGAGTAGCGGGGTCGACGAGTCAAGAGACCCAGTACTTC. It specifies CASSFGVAGSTSQETQYF.

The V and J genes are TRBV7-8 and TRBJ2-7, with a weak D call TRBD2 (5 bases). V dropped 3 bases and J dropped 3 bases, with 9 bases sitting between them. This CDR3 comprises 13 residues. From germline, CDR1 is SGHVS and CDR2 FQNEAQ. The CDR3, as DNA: TGTGCCAGCAGCTTTGAGGGATACTACGAGCAGTACGTC. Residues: CASSFEGYYEQYV.

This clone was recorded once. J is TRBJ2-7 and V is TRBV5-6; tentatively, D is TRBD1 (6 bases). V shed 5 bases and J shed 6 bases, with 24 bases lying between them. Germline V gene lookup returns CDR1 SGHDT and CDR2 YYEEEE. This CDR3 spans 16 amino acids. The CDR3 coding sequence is TGTGCCAGCAGGAGCCTGCGTGGGACAAGGGGCCTCGAGCAGTACTTC. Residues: CASRSLRGTRGLEQYF.

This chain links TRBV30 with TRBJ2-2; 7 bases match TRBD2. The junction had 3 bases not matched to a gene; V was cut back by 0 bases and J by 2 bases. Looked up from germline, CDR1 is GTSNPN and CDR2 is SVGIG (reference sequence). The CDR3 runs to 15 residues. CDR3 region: CAWSVAGSNTGELFF. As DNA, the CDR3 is TGTGCCTGGAGTGTAGCGGGGAGTAACACCGGGGAGCTGTTTTTT.

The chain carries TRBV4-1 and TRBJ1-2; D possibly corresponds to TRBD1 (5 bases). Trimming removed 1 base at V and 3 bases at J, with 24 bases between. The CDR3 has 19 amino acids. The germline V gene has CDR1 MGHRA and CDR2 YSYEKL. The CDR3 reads CASSQATTAQGSGDYGYTF. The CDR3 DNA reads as TGCGCCAGCAGCCAAGCTACCACTGCCCAGGGTTCGGGTGACTATGGCTACACCTTC.

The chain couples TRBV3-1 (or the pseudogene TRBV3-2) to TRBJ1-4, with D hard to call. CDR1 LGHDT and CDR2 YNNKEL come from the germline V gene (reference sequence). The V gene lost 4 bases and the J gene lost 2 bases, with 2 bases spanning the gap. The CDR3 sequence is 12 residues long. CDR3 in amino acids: CASSPTNEKLFF. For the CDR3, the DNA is TGTGCCAGCAGCCCGACTAATGAAAAACTGTTTTTT.

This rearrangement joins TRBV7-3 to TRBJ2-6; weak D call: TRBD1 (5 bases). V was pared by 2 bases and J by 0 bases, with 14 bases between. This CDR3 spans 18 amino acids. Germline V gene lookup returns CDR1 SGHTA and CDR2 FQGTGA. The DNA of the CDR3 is TGTGCCAGCAGCTTAGGGGCAGGTACTGCCTCTGGGGCCAACGTCCTGACTTTC. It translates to CASSLGAGTASGANVLTF.

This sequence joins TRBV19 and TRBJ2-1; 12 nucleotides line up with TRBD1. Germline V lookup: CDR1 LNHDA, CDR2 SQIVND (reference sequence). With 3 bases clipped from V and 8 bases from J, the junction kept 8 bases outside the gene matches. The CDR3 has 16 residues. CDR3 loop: CASSMGTGGRYDEQFF. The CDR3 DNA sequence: TGTGCCAGTAGTATGGGGACAGGGGGCCGGTATGATGAGCAGTTCTTC. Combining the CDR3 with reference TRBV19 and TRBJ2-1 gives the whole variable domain DGGITQSPKYLFRKEGQNVTLSCEQNLNHDAMYWYRQDPGQGLRLIYYSQIVNDFQKGDIAEGYSVSREKKESFPLTVTSAQKNPTAFYLCASSMGTGGRYDEQFFGPGTRLTVL.

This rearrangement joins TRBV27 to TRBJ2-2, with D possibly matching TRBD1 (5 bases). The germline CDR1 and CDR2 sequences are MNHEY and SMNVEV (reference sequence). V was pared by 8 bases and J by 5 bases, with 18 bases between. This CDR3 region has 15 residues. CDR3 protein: CASCSGPAGTGELFF. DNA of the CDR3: TGTGCCAGCTGTTCAGGGCCAGCAGGGACCGGGGAGCTGTTTTTT.